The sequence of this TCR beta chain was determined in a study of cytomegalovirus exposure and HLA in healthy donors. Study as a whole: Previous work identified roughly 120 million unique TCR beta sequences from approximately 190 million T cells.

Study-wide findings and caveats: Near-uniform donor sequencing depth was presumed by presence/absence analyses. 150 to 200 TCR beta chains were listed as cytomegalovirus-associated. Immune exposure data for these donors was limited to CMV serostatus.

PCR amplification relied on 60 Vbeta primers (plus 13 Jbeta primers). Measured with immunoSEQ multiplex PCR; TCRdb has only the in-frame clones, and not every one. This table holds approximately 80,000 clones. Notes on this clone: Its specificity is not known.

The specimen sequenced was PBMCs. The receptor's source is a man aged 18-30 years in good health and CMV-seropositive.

The DNA of the CDR3 is TGTGCCAGCAGTCCCAGGGGGCAGAGAAATTCACCCCTCCACTTT. The encoded protein is CASSPRGQRNSPLHF. V and J are TRBV6-6 and TRBJ1-6, with 8 bases fitting TRBD1. The V and J ends lost 5 bases and 7 bases, in that order; junction bases with no gene match: 7. In germline, CDR1 is MNHNY, CDR2 SVGAGI (reference sequence). The CDR3 runs 15 residues.